This T cell receptor (beta chain) was retrieved from a study of neurological immune-mediated disorders. Germline lookup yields CDR1 SGHKS and CDR2 YYEKEE (reference sequence). V was trimmed by 4 bases and J by 0 bases, leaving 22 bases between them. CDR3 length: 18 residues. This clonotype appeared many times. TCRdb processed the 5' RACE reads anew with MiXCR; each CDR3 protein has one entry. The sample has 59,000 or so distinct CDR3 sequences; about 13% are singletons. The specimen was PBMCs. This chain joins TRBV5-5 and TRBJ1-2; D is perhaps TRBD1 (5 bases). The TCR originated in a woman in her sixties with HTLV-1-associated myelopathy (HAM/TSP). The CDR3 DNA follows: TGTGCCAGCAGCAAGGACGGGGACGGCGGAATAGCTAACTATGGCTACACCTTC. Amino acid sequence: CASSKDGDGGIANYGYTF. The whole variable domain, remainder taken from reference TRBV5-5 and TRBJ1-2, is DAGVTQSPTHLIKTRGQQVTLRCSPISGHKSVSWYQQVLGQGPQFIFQYYEKEERGRGNFPDRFSARQFPNYSSELNVNALLLGDSALYLCASSKDGDGGIANYGYTFGSGTRLTVV.